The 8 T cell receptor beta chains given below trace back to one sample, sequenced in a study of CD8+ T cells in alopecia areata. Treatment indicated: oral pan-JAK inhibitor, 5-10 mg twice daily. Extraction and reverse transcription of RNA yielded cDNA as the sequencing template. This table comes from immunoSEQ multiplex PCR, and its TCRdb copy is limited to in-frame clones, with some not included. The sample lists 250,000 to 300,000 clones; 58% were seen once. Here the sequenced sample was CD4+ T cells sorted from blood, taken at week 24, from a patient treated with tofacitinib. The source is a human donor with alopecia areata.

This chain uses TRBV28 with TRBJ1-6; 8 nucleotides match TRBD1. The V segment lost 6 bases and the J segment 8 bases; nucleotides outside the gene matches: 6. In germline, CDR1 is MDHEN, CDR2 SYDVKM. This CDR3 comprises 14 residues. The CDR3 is CASRPGQDHSPLHF. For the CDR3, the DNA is TGTGCCAGCAGGCCGGGACAGGACCATTCACCCCTCCACTTT.

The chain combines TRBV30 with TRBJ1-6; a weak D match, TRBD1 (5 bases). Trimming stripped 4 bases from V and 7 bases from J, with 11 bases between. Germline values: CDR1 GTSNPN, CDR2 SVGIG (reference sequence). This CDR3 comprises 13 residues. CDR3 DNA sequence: TGTGCCTGGAAGGCAGGGAGCAATTCACCCCTCCACTTT. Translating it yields CAWKAGSNSPLHF.

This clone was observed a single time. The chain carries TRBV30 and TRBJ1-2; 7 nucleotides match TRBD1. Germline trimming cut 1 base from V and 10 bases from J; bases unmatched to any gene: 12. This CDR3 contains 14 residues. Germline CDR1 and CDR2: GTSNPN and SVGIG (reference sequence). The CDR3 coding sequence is TGTGCCTGGAGTGGGGGACAGCGCAGAAATTTCTACACCTTC. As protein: CAWSGGQRRNFYTF.

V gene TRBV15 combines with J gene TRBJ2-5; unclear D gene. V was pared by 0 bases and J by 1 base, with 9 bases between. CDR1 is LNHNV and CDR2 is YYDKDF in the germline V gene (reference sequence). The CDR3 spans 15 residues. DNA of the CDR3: TGTGCCACCAGCAGAGATCTCCAGTTCCAAGAGACCCAGTACTTC. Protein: CATSRDLQFQETQYF.

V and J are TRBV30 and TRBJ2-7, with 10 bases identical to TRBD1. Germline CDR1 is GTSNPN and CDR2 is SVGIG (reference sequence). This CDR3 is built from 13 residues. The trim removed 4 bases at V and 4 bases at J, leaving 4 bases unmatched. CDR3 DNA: TGTGCCTGGAACCGGGACAGGGGATACGAGCAGTACTTC. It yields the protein CAWNRDRGYEQYF. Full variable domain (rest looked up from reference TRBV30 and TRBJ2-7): SQTIHQWPATLVQPVGSPLSLECTVEGTSNPNLYWYRQAAGRGLQLLFYSVGIGQISSEVPQNLSASRPQDRQFILSSKKLLLSDSGFYLCAWNRDRGYEQYFGPGTRLTVT.

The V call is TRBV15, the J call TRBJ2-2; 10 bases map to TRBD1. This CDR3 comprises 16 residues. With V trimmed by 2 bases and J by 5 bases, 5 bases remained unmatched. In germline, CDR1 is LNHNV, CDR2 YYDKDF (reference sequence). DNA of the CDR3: TGTGCCACCAGCAGACCAGGGACAGGGGTGACCGGGGAGCTGTTTTTT. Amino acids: CATSRPGTGVTGELFF.

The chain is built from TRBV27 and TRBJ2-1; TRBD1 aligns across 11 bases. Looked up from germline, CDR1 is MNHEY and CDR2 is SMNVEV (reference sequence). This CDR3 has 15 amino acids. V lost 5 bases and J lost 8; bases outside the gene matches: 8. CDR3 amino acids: CASSPRDRGGDEQFF. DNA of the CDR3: TGTGCCAGCAGTCCTAGGGACAGGGGGGGCGATGAGCAGTTCTTC.

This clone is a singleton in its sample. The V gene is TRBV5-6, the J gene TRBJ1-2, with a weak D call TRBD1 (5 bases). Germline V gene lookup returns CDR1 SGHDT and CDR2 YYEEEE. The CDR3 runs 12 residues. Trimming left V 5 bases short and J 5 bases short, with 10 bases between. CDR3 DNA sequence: TGTGCCAGCAGACCCCGGGGGTATGGCTACACCTTC. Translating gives CASRPRGYGYTF.